The 13 T cell receptor beta chains in this list originate from one sample, sequenced in a study of radiation and T cells in renal cell carcinoma. Assay used: immunoSEQ multiplex PCR; TCRdb lists only in-frame clones, some missing. The sample includes about 130,000 clones, 88% of them seen just once. The time point denotes: blood 2 weeks post-SBRT. Documented treatment: 15 Gy SBRT to primary tumor, nephrectomy 4 weeks later. The source material was blood, sampled from a patient whose treatment included radiotherapy and nephrectomy. These TCRs come from a woman aged 70-85 years with renal cell carcinoma.

This rearrangement joins TRBV5-6 to TRBJ1-5, with 7 bases fitting TRBD1. Trimming cost V 2 bases and J 4 bases; bases outside gene matches: 6. The CDR3 covers 15 residues. Germline V lookup: CDR1 SGHDT, CDR2 YYEEEE. As DNA, the CDR3 is TGTGCCAGCAGCTTAACGTTACAGGGGAATCAGCCCCAGCATTTT. This translates into CASSLTLQGNQPQHF.

The rearrangement links TRBV10-1 to TRBJ2-7, with TRBD1 identical over 7 bases. CDR3 length: 19 residues. Germline V gene sequence: CDR1 WNHNN, CDR2 SYGVQD (reference sequence). Trimming took 2 bases from V and 2 from J; bases not matched to a gene: 18. This CDR3 reads CASSEMGSPFRDRAYEQYF. CDR3 DNA sequence: TGCGCCAGCAGTGAGATGGGCAGCCCTTTCCGGGACAGAGCCTACGAGCAGTACTTC.

The V and J genes are TRBV19 and TRBJ1-4; 12 bases are shared with TRBD1. Germline loops: CDR1 LNHDA, CDR2 SQIVND (reference sequence). The CDR3 runs 16 residues. V lost 9 bases to trimming and J lost 3 bases; unmatched junction nucleotides: 8. The CDR3: CASRGGQGAANEKLFF. DNA for the CDR3: TGTGCCAGCCGTGGGGGACAGGGGGCGGCTAATGAAAAACTGTTTTTT.

The chain is built from TRBV27 and TRBJ2-1; D is undetermined. The CDR3 has 16 residues. Between the trimmed V and J ends, which lost 4 bases and 0 bases, there was a span of 13 bases. CDR1 is MNHEY and CDR2 is SMNVEV in the germline V gene (reference sequence). The CDR3 sequence: CASSSTLRSSYNEQFF. The CDR3 region has the DNA TGTGCCAGCAGTTCGACACTCCGCAGCTCCTACAATGAGCAGTTCTTC.

CDR3 sequence (DNA): TGTGCCACCAGCAGAGATAGGGTTCGGGGGGGCTACGAGCAGTACTTC. It is translated as CATSRDRVRGGYEQYF. This chain connects TRBV15 to TRBJ2-7; 8 bases are shared with TRBD2. This CDR3 contains 16 residues. Germline V gene sequence: CDR1 LNHNV, CDR2 YYDKDF (reference sequence). V shed 0 bases and J 3 bases; nucleotides not matched to a gene: 7.

The V and J genes are TRBV30 and TRBJ2-2, with D uncertain. CDR3 size: 16 residues. V was pared by 4 bases and J by 2 bases, with 17 bases between. Germline lookup yields CDR1 GTSNPN and CDR2 SVGIG (reference sequence). The CDR3 bases are TGTGCCTGGACCCAAACAGCCTCGTTAAACACCGGGGAGCTGTTTTTT. It is translated as CAWTQTASLNTGELFF.

The chain employs TRBV28 and TRBJ1-2; TRBD1 matches 12 bases. Germline V gene data show CDR1 as MDHEN and CDR2 as SYDVKM. CDR3 length equals 18 residues. The V segment lost 6 bases and the J segment 3 bases; nucleotides outside the gene matches: 14. CDR3 residues: CASRPPSGQGALDYGYTF. CDR3 DNA: TGTGCCAGCAGACCCCCTTCGGGACAGGGGGCGCTAGACTATGGCTACACCTTC.

The chain has TRBV6-1 and TRBJ1-6; the match to TRBD1 covers 8 bases. V shed 6 bases, J shed 7 bases, and the junction held 5 bases outside the gene matches. The CDR3 is made up of 14 amino acids. Per the germline V gene, CDR1 is MNHNS and CDR2 is SASEGT. CDR3 sequence: CASRRRGRNSPLHF. The CDR3 nucleotides read TGTGCCAGCAGACGCAGGGGGCGAAATTCACCCCTCCACTTT.

As concerns this clone: This specimen includes other DNA sequences encoding the same CDR3. The rearrangement joins TRBV5-1 to TRBJ1-1, with D uncertain. Germline CDR1 and CDR2: SGHRS and YFSETQ. Between the trimmed V and J ends, which lost 0 bases and 5 bases, there was a span of 8 bases. This CDR3 is 13 amino acids long. The CDR3 loop reads CASSLGGGTEAFF. CDR3 in DNA: TGCGCCAGCAGCTTGGGGGGAGGTACTGAAGCTTTCTTT.

This clone showed up just a few times. The chain uses TRBV4-1 and TRBJ1-1, with D unresolved. This CDR3 is 16 amino acids long. The germline V and J ends were trimmed by 1 base and 3 bases, with 15 bases remaining between them. The germline CDR1 and CDR2 sequences are MGHRA and YSYEKL. This CDR3 reads CASSQGDRARYTEAFF. DNA of the CDR3: TGCGCCAGCAGCCAAGGCGATCGGGCGCGTTACACTGAAGCTTTCTTT.

The chain combines TRBV6-1 with TRBJ2-1; 7 bases are shared with TRBD2. The CDR3 is made up of 15 amino acids. Looked up from germline, CDR1 is MNHNS and CDR2 is SASEGT. V shed 6 bases, J shed 3 bases, and the junction held 8 bases outside the gene matches. The CDR3 DNA reads as TGTGCCAGCAGCGCTAGCGGCCACTACTACAATGAGCAGTTCTTC. Encoded protein: CASSASGHYYNEQFF.

V is TRBV9 and J is TRBJ1-1; no firm D call. Trimming cost V 0 bases and J 3 bases, with 18 bases left between them. This CDR3 is 17 amino acids long. Germline assignment: CDR1 SGDLS and CDR2 YYNGEE. The CDR3 protein is CASSVGNRAVEDTEAFF. The CDR3 DNA reads as TGTGCCAGCAGCGTAGGTAATCGGGCAGTCGAGGACACTGAAGCTTTCTTT.

The chain employs TRBV9 and TRBJ1-3, with D maybe TRBD1 (5 bases). The CDR3 contains 16 residues. The V end lost 3 bases, the J end lost 0 bases, and 13 bases lay between the germline ends. Germline loops: CDR1 SGDLS, CDR2 YYNGEE. CDR3 sequence: CASSDRGSLSGNTIYF. The DNA of the CDR3 is TGTGCCAGCAGCGACCGGGGCTCACTCTCTGGAAACACCATATATTTT.